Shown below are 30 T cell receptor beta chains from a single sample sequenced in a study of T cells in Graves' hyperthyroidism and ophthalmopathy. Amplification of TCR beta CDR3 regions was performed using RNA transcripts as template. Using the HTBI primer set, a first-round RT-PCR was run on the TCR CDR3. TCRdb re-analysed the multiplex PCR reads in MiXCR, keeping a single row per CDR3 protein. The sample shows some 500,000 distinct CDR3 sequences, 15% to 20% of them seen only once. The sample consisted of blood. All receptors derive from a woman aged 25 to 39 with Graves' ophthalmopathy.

CDR3 sequence (DNA): TGTGCCAGCAGCGTAGATCCTAGCTTAAGCGGGGAGCTGTTTTTT. It encodes CASSVDPSLSGELFF. The chain has TRBV9 and TRBJ2-2, with D perhaps matching TRBD2 (5 bases). The germline V gene encodes CDR1 SGDLS and CDR2 YYNGEE. CDR3 length: 15 residues. Trimming left V 0 bases short and J 7 bases short, with 13 bases between.

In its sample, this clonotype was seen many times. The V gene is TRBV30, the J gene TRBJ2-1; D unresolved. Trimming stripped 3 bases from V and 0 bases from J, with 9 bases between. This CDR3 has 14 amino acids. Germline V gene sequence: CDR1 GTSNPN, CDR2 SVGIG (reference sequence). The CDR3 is CAWSAASSYNEQFF. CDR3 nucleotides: TGTGCCTGGAGCGCGGCCAGCTCCTACAATGAGCAGTTCTTC.

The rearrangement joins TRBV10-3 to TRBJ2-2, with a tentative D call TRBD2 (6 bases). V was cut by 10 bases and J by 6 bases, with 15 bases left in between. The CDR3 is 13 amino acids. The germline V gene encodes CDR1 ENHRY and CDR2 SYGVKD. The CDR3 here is CANQRAVAGELFF. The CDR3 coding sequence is TGTGCCAACCAGCGGGCGGTAGCCGGGGAGCTGTTTTTT.

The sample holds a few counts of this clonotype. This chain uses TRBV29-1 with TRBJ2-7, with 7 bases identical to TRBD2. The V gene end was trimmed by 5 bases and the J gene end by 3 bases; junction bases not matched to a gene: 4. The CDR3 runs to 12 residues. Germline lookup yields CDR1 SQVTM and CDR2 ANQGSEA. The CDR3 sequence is CSVSSSGYEQYF. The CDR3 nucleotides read TGCAGCGTTTCTTCTAGCGGCTACGAGCAGTACTTC.

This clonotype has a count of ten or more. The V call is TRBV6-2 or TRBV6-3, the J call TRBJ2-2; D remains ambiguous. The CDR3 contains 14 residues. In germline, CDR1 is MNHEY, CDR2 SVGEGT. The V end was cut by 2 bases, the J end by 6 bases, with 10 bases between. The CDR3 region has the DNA TGTGCCAGCAGTTACACCCGAGGAGCCGGGGAGCTGTTTTTT. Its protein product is CASSYTRGAGELFF.

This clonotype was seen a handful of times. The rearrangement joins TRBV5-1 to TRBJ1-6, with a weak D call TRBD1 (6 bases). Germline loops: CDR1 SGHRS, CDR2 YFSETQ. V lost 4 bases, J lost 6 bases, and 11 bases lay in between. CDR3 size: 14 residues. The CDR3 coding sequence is TGCGCCAGCAGCGTCATAGGGGGTAATTCACCCCTCCACTTT. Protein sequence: CASSVIGGNSPLHF.

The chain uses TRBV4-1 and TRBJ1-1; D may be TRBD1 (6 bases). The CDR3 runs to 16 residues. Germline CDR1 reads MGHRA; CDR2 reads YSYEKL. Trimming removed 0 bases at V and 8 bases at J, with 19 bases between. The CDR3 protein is CASSQESSRGGLEAFF. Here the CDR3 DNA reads TGCGCCAGCAGCCAAGAAAGCTCCAGGGGCGGACTAGAAGCTTTCTTT.

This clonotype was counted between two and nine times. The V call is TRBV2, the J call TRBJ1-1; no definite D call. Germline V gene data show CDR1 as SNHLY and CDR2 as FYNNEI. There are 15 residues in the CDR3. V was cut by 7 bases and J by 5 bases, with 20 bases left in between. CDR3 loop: CASIEEPQGRTEAFF. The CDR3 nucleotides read TGTGCCAGCATCGAGGAACCCCAAGGGCGGACTGAAGCTTTCTTT.

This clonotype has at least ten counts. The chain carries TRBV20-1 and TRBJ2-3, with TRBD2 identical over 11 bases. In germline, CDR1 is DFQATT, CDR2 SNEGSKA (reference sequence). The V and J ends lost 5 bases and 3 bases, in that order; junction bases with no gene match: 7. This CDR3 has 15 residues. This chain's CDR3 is CSAGLTSGTTDTQYF. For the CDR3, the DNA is TGCAGTGCTGGGCTGACTAGCGGGACGACAGATACGCAGTATTTT.

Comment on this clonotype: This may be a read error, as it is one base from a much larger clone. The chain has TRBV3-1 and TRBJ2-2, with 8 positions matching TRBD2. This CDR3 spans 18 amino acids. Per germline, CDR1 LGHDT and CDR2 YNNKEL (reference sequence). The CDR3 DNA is TGTGCCAGCGGCCAAGCCCTGAGACTAGCGATCAGAACCGGGGAGCTGTTTTTT. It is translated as CASGQALRLAIRTGELFF.

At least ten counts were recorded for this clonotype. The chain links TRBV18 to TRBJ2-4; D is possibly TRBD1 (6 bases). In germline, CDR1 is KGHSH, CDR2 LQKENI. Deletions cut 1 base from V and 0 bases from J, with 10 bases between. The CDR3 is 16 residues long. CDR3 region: CASSPQGELAKNIQYF. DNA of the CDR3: TGTGCCAGCTCACCACAGGGGGAGTTAGCCAAAAACATTCAGTACTTC.

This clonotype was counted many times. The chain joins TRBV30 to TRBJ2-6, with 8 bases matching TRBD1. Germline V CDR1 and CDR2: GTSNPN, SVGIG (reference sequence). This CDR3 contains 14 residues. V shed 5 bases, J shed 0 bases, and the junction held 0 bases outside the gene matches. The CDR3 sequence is CAWGTGSGANVLTF. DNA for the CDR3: TGTGCCTGGGGGACAGGCTCTGGGGCCAACGTCCTGACTTTC. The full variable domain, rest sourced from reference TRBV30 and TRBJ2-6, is SQTIHQWPATLVQPVGSPLSLECTVEGTSNPNLYWYRQAAGRGLQLLFYSVGIGQISSEVPQNLSASRPQDRQFILSSKKLLLSDSGFYLCAWGTGSGANVLTFGAGSRLTVL.

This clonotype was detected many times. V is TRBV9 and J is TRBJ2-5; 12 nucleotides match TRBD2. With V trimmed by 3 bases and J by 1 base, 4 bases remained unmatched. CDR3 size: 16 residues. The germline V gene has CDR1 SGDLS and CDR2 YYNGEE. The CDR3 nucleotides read TGTGCCAGCAGCGCAGGGACTAGCGGGCTCCAAGAGACCCAGTACTTC. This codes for CASSAGTSGLQETQYF.

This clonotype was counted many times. CDR3 nucleotide sequence: TGCAGCGTTGAAGTAGCGGGAGGCTACAATGAGCAGTTCTTC. Translating it yields CSVEVAGGYNEQFF. The chain joins TRBV29-1 to TRBJ2-1, with 10 bases fitting TRBD2. The CDR3 is 14 amino acids. V lost 1 base to trimming and J lost 3 bases; unmatched junction nucleotides: 0. Germline V lookup: CDR1 SQVTM, CDR2 ANQGSEA.

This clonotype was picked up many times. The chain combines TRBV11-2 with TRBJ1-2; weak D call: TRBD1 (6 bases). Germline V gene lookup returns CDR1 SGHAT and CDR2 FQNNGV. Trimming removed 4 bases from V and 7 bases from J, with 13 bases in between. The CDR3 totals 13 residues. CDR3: CASSYGGVGGYTF. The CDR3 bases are TGTGCCAGCAGCTATGGGGGCGTTGGTGGCTACACCTTC. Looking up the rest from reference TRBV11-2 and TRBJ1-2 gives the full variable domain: EAGVAQSPRYKIIEKRQSVAFWCNPISGHATLYWYQQILGQGPKLLIQFQNNGVVDDSQLPKDRFSAERLKGVDSTLKIQPAKLEDSAVYLCASSYGGVGGYTFGSGTRLTVV.

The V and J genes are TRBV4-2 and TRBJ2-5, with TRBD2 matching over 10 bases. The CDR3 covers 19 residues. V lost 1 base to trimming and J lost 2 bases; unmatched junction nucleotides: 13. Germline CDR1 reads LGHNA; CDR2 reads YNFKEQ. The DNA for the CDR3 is TGTGCCAGCAGCCAAGTGGGGGCTAGCGGGAGAGGGGGACAAGAGACCCAGTACTTC. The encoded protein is CASSQVGASGRGGQETQYF.

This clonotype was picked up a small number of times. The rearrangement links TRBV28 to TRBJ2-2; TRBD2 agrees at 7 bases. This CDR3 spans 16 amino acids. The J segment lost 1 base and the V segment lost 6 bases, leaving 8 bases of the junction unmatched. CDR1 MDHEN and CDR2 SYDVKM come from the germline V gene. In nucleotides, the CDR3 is TGTGCCAGCAGGGCCCCCTCTAGCGGGAACACCGGGGAGCTGTTTTTT. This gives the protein CASRAPSSGNTGELFF.

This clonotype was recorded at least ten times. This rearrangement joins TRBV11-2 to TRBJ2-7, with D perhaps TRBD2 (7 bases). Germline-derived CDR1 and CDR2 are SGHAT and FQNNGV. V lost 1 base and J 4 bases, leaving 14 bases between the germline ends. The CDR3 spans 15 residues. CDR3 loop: CASSLGAGARYEQYF. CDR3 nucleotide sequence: TGTGCCAGCAGCTTAGGTGCGGGGGCTCGTTACGAGCAGTACTTC.

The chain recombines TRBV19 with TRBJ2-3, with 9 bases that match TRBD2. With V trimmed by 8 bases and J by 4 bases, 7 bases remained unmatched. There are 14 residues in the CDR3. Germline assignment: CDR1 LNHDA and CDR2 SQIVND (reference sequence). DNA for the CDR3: TGTGCCAGTTCTAGCGGGGTCGGGGCAGATACGCAGTATTTT. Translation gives CASSSGVGADTQYF.

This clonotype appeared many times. The CDR3 DNA reads TGCGCCAGCAGCTTGTCGGCAGGTTCTGATCAGCCCCAGCATTTT. Translating it yields CASSLSAGSDQPQHF. The V call is TRBV5-1, the J call TRBJ1-5, with D unresolved. The CDR3 totals 15 residues. CDR1 is SGHRS, CDR2 YFSETQ, per germline. V lost 1 base and J lost 5, with 13 bases in between.

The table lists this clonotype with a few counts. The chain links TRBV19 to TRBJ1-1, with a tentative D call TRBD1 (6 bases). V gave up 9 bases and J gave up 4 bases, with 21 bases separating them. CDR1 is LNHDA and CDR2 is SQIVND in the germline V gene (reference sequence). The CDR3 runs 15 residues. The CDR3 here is CASGALRGAGTEAFF. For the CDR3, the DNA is TGTGCCAGCGGGGCCTTACGGGGGGCCGGCACTGAAGCTTTCTTT.

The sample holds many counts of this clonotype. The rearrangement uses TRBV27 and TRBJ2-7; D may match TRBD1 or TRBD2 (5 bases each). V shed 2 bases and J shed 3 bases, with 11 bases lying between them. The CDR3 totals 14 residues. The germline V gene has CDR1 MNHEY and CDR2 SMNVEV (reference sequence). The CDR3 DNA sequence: TGTGCCAGCAGTTTAGTGGGACCCCTCTACGAGCAGTACTTC. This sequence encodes CASSLVGPLYEQYF.

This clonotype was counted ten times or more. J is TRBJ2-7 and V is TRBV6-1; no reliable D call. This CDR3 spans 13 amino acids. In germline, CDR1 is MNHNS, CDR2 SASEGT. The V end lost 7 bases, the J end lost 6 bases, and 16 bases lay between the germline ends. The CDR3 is CASTAPYVGEQYF. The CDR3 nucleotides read TGTGCCAGCACGGCGCCGTACGTGGGCGAGCAGTACTTC.

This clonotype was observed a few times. CDR3 sequence reads: CASSLVPGSTDTQYF. The CDR3 bases are TGTGCCAGCAGCTTGGTCCCCGGGTCGACAGATACGCAGTATTTT. The genes are TRBV5-4 and TRBJ2-3; D gene uncertain. CDR3 length equals 15 residues. Germline V CDR1 and CDR2: SGHNT, YYREEE (reference sequence). Trimming left V 0 bases short and J 3 bases short, with 11 bases between. Filled out from reference TRBV5-4 and TRBJ2-3, the complete variable domain reads ETGVTQSPTHLIKTRGQQVTLRCSSQSGHNTVSWYQQALGQGPQFIFQYYREEENGRGNFPPRFSGLQFPNYSSELNVNALELDDSALYLCASSLVPGSTDTQYFGPGTRLTVL.

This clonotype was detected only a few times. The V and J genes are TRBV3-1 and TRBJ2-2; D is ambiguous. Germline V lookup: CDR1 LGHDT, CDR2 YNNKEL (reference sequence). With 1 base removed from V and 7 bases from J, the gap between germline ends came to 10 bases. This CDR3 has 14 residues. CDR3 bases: TGTGCCAGCAGCCAAGGGTCGGATGGCGGGGAGCTGTTTTTT. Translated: CASSQGSDGGELFF.

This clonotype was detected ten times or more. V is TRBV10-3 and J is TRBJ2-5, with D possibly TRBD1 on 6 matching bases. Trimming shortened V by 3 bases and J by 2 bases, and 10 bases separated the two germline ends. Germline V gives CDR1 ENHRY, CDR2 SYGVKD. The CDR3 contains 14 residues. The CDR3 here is CAISDGGTQETQYF. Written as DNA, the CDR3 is TGTGCCATCAGTGACGGTGGGACACAAGAGACCCAGTACTTC.

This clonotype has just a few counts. CDR3 sequence (DNA): TGTGCCAGCAGCCTCCCCTCCGGGACAGGGAGGGAGACCCAGTACTTC. Encoded protein: CASSLPSGTGRETQYF. V gene TRBV6-2 or TRBV6-3 combines with J gene TRBJ2-5; 9 bases match TRBD1. Germline values: CDR1 MNHEY, CDR2 SVGEGT. The CDR3 consists of 16 residues. V trimming: 6 bases; J trimming: 5 bases; junction bases outside the gene matches: 13.

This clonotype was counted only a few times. CDR3 in DNA: TGTGCCAGCAGTTACAGGGGGTGGCGGGATGGCAATGAGCAGTTCTTC. Residues: CASSYRGWRDGNEQFF. The rearrangement joins TRBV6-6 to TRBJ2-1; either TRBD1 or TRBD2 may fit D (6 bases each). The germline V and J ends were trimmed by 2 bases and 6 bases, with 17 bases remaining between them. Germline V lookup: CDR1 MNHNY, CDR2 SVGAGI (reference sequence). The length of the CDR3 is 16 residues.

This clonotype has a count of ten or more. The CDR3 DNA follows: TGTGCCAGCAGCCTTACAGGGCACGAGACCCAGTACTTC. Amino acids: CASSLTGHETQYF. The chain links TRBV5-8 to TRBJ2-5, with a weak D call TRBD1 (6 bases). V lost 4 bases and J 5 bases, leaving 12 bases between the germline ends. The CDR3 covers 13 residues. The V gene's germline CDR1 is SGHTS and CDR2 YDEGEE.

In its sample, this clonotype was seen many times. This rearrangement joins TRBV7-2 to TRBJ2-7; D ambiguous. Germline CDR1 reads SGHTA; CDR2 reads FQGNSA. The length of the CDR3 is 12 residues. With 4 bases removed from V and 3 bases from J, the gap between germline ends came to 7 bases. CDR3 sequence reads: CASSSLRYEQYF. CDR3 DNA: TGTGCCAGCAGCTCATTACGCTACGAGCAGTACTTC.